In this sample, the clone carrying this T cell receptor (beta chain) turned up many times. The antigen remains unidentified. This sample was included in a study of early T cells in non-severe SARS-CoV-2 infection. Study background: Investigators sequenced bulk RNA drawn from unsorted whole blood, and chains remained unpaired. Study results and limitations: The study's VDJdb matching favored anti-spike CD8 responses and missed private and CD4 specificities.

The CDR3 runs 13 residues. The germline gives CDR1 MGHRA, CDR2 YSYEKL. V was cut by 0 bases and J by 8 bases, with 10 bases left in between. Unique molecular identifier tags were affixed to discrete cDNA molecules. TCRdb redid the calling of the 5' RACE reads with MiXCR, one entry per CDR3 protein. The sample shows 30,000 to 45,000 distinct CDR3 sequences, roughly 9.9% of them seen only once. The receptor was isolated from an adult who was a healthcare worker with PCR-confirmed SARS-CoV-2 infection or an uninfected control (not recorded which). The gene calls are TRBV4-1 and TRBJ1-2; D unresolved. Sequencing input: whole blood. The CDR3 sequence: CASSQDRSRGYTF. CDR3 sequence (DNA): TGCGCCAGCAGCCAAGATCGGAGTAGGGGCTACACCTTC.